This paragraph covers one T cell receptor (beta chain) sequence. This clonotype was seen repeatedly, ten times or more. Its antigen target is currently unknown. Base qualities are missing; no much larger clone stands one base away. Bone marrow was sampled from every patient at the time of active disease. Bone marrow mononuclear cells were isolated by Ficoll-Hypaque density gradient centrifugation. To remove myeloma plasma cells, the cells were labeled with CD138 magnetic microbeads on a MACS separator, and CD138-negative cells were then collected by negative selection. Flow cytometry on an Attune NxT with CD138 antibodies was used to check the purity of the isolated cells. Total RNA was extracted using TRIzol reagent and was quantified on a NanoDrop spectrophotometer. Paired RNA-seq and IR-seq were performed on the CD138-negative bone marrow sample of each patient. TCR libraries were built from about 370 ng RNA with the Immunoverse kit, using molecular barcoded adaptors covering alpha/delta and beta/gamma chains. TCR library preparation used the same RNA that was used for transcriptome sequencing. An Illumina HiSeq 4000 with 2 x 150 cycles was used to sequence the TCR libraries. The published analysis was carried out like this. Using MiXCR, which included quality filtering and error correction, TCR reads were aligned to human V, D, J and C references and then assembled into CDR3 clonotypes. Clonotype counts and gene usage diversity were analyzed with the tcR package in R. Raw mapping reads were checked after the RNA-seq reads had been mapped by STAR aligner version 2.5.3a onto the human GRCh37 genome. To test how sequencing depth affects detected clonotypes, IR-seq fastq files were randomly downsampled with Seqtk 1.3. TCRdb trimmed public reads at Q25 via fastp, called clones via MiXCR and kept in-frame beta chains. Rows with one shared CDR3 protein collapse into an entry with the most common genes and DNA. TCRdb, rather than the study authors, made the V and J calls. The table for this sample lists about 130,000 distinct CDR3 sequences; less than 15% of them were counted only once. Of the sample, 7.5% to 10% is held by the ten largest clones.

From V the trimming removes 5 bases and from J it removes 5 bases, while the gene matches leave 9 bases of the junction unaccounted for. The CDR3 covers 13 residues, taking in both the cysteine and the phenylalanine. The retained sequence is limited to the CDR3, 39 bases, with the frame set at the first base. CDR1 and CDR2 are read off the germline V gene (reference sequence) as DFQATT and SNEGSKA. This sample was taken from a study of read filtering for tumor transcriptome and immune sequencing (dated by TCRdb to 2018 to 2020). For the wider study: The cohort was composed of roughly 18 male and approximately 15 female patients, with a mean age of approximately 70 years and an age range of roughly 45 to 85. After DNase treatment, whole-transcriptome libraries were prepared with the TruSeq RNA Access Library Prep Kit. One main goal was a read-filtering strategy for immune repertoire data, in particular deciding whether clonotypes backed by only one read should be removed. Per sample, about 4.05 to 11 million TCR-region mapped reads were obtained with IR-seq, compared with only about 85 to 1,400 with RNA-seq. By revised international staging, about 8 patients were R-ISS I, about 15 were R-ISS II and about seven were R-ISS III. The study compared TCR repertoires from targeted immune repertoire sequencing and bulk whole-transcriptome sequencing run on the same bone marrow samples. Overall results and qualifications from the work: In IR-seq, single-read clonotypes were approximately 80% of clonotypes but approximately 3.7% of total reads; in RNA-seq they were about 68% of clonotypes and 35% to 45% of reads. The sorted CD138-negative fraction was composed of a mixed bone marrow immune population rather than of purified T cells. Compared with RNA-seq, IR-seq captured clonotypes at much greater depth and more reliably, and a smaller IR-seq throughput was enough to identify most of the shared clonotypes. The correlation between IR-seq and RNA-seq shared clonotype proportions was increased by removal of single-read clonotypes.

This clonotype was obtained from a donor at least 40 years old with multiple myeloma. The sequenced sample consisted of a population of CD138-negative cells sorted from bone marrow. The intended sense of this specimen's cell subset or site label: bone marrow mononuclear cells depleted of CD138+ plasma/myeloma cells by negative magnetic selection. The sequence links TRBV20-1 to TRBJ2-7; 7 bases in the middle match TRBD1. The DNA sequence reads TGCAGTGCTCATCGAGGGGGCTTCAACGAGCAGTACTTC. It translates to CSAHRGGFNEQYF.